The entry below describes one T cell receptor (beta chain). This receptor's antigen is unknown. No qualities accompany the bases; no much larger clone lies one base away. Library preparation was by the immunoSEQ multiplex PCR assay. In the authors' own workflow: To diagnose cytomegalovirus status from the catalog of TCR beta chain sequences, a statistical classification framework was built. Not all clones reach the TCRdb copy of this immuneACCESS table, which keeps in-frame sequences only. Checked studies attribute under half of the gap to unresolved V genes and leave the rest unexplained. That table gives V, J and clone size, and the DNA gave D and trimming. A total of some 230,000 clones appear in this sample, approximately 90% of them only once. The ten largest clones capture about 1% of the sample. Trimming leaves V shorter by 4 bases and J shorter by 7 bases, with the junction holding 8 bases beyond the gene matches. The germline V gene provides CDR1 SGHVS and CDR2 FQNEAQ. From the cysteine up to the phenylalanine, the CDR3 has a length of 15 residues. The retained sequence is limited to the CDR3, 45 bases, with the frame set at the first base.

The donors belonged to the validation cohort of around 130 subjects, which was separate from the approximately 680-subject first cohort. This sample stems from a study of cytomegalovirus exposure and HLA in healthy donors (dated 2017 in TCRdb). The study in broad terms: A later analysis indicated that the roughly 130 validation repertoires were generated on the platform also employed for the 600 to 750 repertoires of the first cohort. A separate validation cohort of some 130 different subjects was used in addition to the roughly 670-subject first cohort. The study combined high-throughput TCR immunosequencing, statistical association of individual TCRs with disease status, and machine learning to predict cytomegalovirus infection status. The study aimed to test whether signatures of past pathogen exposure could be identified by cataloging public T cell receptors. What the work shows at the level of the full study, not this receptor alone: While some public TCRs were present in many individuals, most TCR sequences turned up only very rarely across donors. Cytomegalovirus status was reported to be diagnosed by the classifier with high specificity and sensitivity in both the original and validation cohorts. The study gave a list of 150 to 200 TCR beta chains associated with cytomegalovirus. In vitro tests confirmed that a few of the cytomegalovirus-associated TCR beta chains recognize cytomegalovirus antigens. A later analysis had no HLA typing for the validation cohort, so co-occurrence there was scored across all 130 or so repertoires. The authors suggested that the approach could potentially be generalized to other disease states and immunological phenotypes. A later analysis found that TCRs clustered in the first cohort also tended to co-occur in the roughly 120 validation repertoires, with 94% of cluster scores above 0.

What was sequenced was PBMCs. The V gene is TRBV7-8 and the J gene is TRBJ1-5; 9 central bases correspond to TRBD1. This clonotype was obtained from a woman aged 18-29 years in good health and CMV-seronegative. CDR3 sequence: CASSSGTGTGQPQHF. The nucleotide sequence reads TGTGCCAGCAGCTCCGGGACAGGGACGGGCCAGCCCCAGCATTTT.